The clone carrying this T cell receptor (beta chain) turned up a few times. This sample is part of a study of T-cell reconstitution after alpha-beta-depleted transplantation in children. The TCRbeta library was prepared with unique molecular identifiers. TCRdb redid the calling of the PCR reads with MiXCR, one entry per CDR3 protein. The sample yields approximately 350,000 distinct CDR3 sequences, approximately 10% seen once. The sample in question was PBMCs from the stem cell graft donor, obtained from the stem cell graft. This sequence was found in a human donor who donated a stem cell graft to a child with acute lymphoblastic leukemia.

The DNA of the CDR3 is TGTGCCAGCAGTTTCTCCAGGGCTCGCAGGCTAGCGGGACCTCGATATTACAATGAGCAGTTCTTC. This encodes CASSFSRARRLAGPRYYNEQFF. This chain uses TRBV6-5 with TRBJ2-1; 9 nucleotides agree with TRBD2. CDR1 and CDR2 from the germline V gene are MNHEY and SVGAGI. The CDR3 contains 22 residues. With 4 bases clipped from V and 4 bases from J, the junction kept 26 bases outside the gene matches.